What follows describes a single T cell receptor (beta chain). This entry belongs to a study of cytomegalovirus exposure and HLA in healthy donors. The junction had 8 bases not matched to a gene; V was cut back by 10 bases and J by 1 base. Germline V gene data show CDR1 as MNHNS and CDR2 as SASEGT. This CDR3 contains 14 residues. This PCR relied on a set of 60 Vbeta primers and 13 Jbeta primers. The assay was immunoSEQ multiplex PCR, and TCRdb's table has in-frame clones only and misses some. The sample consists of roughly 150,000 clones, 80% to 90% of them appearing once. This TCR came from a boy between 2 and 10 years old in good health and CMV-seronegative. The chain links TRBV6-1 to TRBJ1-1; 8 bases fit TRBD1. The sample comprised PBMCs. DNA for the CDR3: TGTGCCATTACCAAGGGGACAGGGAACACTGAAGCTTTCTTT. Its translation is CAITKGTGNTEAFF.